This T cell receptor (beta chain) was identified in a study of yellow fever vaccine responses in identical twins. General study results and limits: After vaccination, twins' T cell response reportedly seemed partly convergent, partly personalized.

This CDR3 is built from 14 residues. Germline V CDR1 and CDR2: PRHDT, FYEKMQ (reference sequence). The V segment lost 6 bases and the J segment 2 bases; nucleotides outside the gene matches: 5. TCRdb used MiXCR to reprocess the RT-PCR reads, holding one entry per CDR3 protein. The sample lists some 1,800 distinct CDR3 sequences, about 80% occurring once. Comments on this clonotype: As yet, its antigen is unknown.

This sequence originates from a female donor who received the yellow fever vaccine. Here the sequenced sample was T cells from blood (PBMCs), unsorted or a sorted subset (not recorded which), taken before or after yellow fever vaccination (not recorded which). The chain joins TRBV13 to TRBJ2-3, with TRBD2 identical over 7 bases. The CDR3 sequence: CASRRTSATDTQYF. The CDR3 DNA reads TGTGCCAGCAGGAGAACTAGCGCCACAGATACGCAGTATTTT.